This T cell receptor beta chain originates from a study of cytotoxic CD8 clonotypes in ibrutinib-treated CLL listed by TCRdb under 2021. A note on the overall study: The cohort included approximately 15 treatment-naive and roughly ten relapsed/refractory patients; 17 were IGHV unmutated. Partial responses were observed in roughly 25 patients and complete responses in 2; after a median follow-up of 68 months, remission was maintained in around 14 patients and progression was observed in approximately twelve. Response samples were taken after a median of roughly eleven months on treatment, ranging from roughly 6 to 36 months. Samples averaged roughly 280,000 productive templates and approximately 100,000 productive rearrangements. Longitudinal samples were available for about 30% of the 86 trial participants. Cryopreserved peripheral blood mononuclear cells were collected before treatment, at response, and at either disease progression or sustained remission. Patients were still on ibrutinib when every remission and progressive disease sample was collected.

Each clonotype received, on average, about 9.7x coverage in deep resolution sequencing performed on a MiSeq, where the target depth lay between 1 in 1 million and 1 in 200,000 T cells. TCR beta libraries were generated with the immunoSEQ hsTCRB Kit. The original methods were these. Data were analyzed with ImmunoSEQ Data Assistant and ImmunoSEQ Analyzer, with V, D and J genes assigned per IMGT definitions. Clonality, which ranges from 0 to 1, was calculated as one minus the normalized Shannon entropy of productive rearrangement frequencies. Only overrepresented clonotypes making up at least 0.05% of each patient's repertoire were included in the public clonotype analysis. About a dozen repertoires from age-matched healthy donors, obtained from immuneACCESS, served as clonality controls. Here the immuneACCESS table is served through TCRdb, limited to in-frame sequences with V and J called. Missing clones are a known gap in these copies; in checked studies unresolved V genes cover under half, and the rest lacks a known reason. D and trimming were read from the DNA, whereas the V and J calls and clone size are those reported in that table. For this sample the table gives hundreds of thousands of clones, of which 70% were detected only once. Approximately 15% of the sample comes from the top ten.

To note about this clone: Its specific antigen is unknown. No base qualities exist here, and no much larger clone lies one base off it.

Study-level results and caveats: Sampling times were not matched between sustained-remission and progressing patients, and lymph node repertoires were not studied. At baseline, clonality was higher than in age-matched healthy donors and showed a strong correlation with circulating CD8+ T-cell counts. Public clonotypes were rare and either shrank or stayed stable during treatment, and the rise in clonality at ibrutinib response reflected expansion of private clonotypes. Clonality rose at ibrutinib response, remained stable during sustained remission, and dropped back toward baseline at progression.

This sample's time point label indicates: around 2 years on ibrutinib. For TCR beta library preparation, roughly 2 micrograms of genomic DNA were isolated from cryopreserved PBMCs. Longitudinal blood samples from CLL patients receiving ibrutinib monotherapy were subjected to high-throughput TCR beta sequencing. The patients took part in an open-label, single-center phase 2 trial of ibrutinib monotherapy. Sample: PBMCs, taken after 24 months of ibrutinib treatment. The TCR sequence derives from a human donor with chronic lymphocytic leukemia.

In nucleotides, the sequence is TGTGCCAGCAGTTTTGTAAATCAGCCCCAGCATTTT. Its translation reads: CASSFVNQPQHF. The chain is made from TRBV27 and TRBJ1-5; the D segment cannot be called with confidence. V sheds 3 bases and J sheds 4 bases, leaving 4 bases between their ends. Sequences MNHEY (CDR1) and SMNVEV (CDR2) are obtained from the germline V gene (reference sequence). The CDR3, cysteine through phenylalanine, is 12 amino acids long. Left in the record is the CDR3 DNA by itself, 36 bases read in frame from the first base.